These 19 T cell receptor beta chains were sequenced from one sample in a study of T cell repertoires and Cas9 in healthy adults. Measured with immunoSEQ multiplex PCR; TCRdb has only the in-frame clones, and not every one. Counted here are tens of thousands of clones, less than 95% occurring once; the ten biggest clones make up roughly 0.76%. The material sequenced was CD4+ effector T cells (CD127+, CD25-, CD137-, CD154-) from PBMCs; culture status not recorded. The receptors were gathered from a human donor in good health.

The chain couples TRBV5-4 to TRBJ1-4; 10 bases agree with TRBD1. This CDR3 contains 17 residues. Germline trimming cut 4 bases from V and 0 bases from J; bases unmatched to any gene: 6. Germline values: CDR1 SGHNT, CDR2 YYREEE (reference sequence). Written as DNA, the CDR3 is TGTGCCAGCAGCCCGACAGGGGGCCCTACAACTAATGAAAAACTGTTTTTT. Translation gives CASSPTGGPTTNEKLFF.

This chain joins TRBV5-6 and TRBJ1-5, with D perhaps TRBD1 (5 bases). The CDR3 length is 14 residues. V was shortened by 5 bases and J by 4 bases, with 13 bases between the two germline ends. Germline V lookup: CDR1 SGHDT, CDR2 YYEEEE. CDR3 region: CASSQGHRNQPQHF. CDR3 DNA: TGTGCCAGCAGTCAAGGACATCGGAATCAGCCCCAGCATTTT. Together with reference TRBV5-6 and TRBJ1-5, the CDR3 gives the full variable domain: DAGVTQSPTHLIKTRGQQVTLRCSPKSGHDTVSWYQQALGQGPQFIFQYYEEEERQRGNFPDRFSGHQFPNYSSELNVNALLLGDSALYLCASSQGHRNQPQHFGDGTRLSIL.

The CDR3 nucleotides are TGTGCCACCACAGGGGGCATCACTGAAGCTTTCTTT. Translated: CATTGGITEAFF. V and J are TRBV10-3 and TRBJ1-1, with TRBD1 matching over 9 bases. The CDR3 length is 12 residues. Germline CDR1 and CDR2: ENHRY and SYGVKD. Trimming removed 10 bases from V and 4 bases from J; junction bases left unmatched: 4.

The chain uses TRBV9 and TRBJ2-3, with no clear D. The V gene lost 2 bases and the J gene lost 2 bases, with 9 bases spanning the gap. Germline lookup yields CDR1 SGDLS and CDR2 YYNGEE. The CDR3 runs to 14 residues. The CDR3 loop is CASSVWEVTDTQYF. The CDR3 bases are TGTGCCAGCAGCGTTTGGGAAGTCACAGATACGCAGTATTTT.

The J gene is TRBJ1-5, the V gene TRBV6-1; 7 nucleotides align to TRBD1. This CDR3 is built from 15 residues. Germline V lookup: CDR1 MNHNS, CDR2 SASEGT. V shed 3 bases and J 6 bases; nucleotides not matched to a gene: 8. Here the CDR3 DNA reads TGTGCCAGCAGTGACCAAATAGACAGGGCTCAGCCCCAGCATTTT. Translated, it gives CASSDQIDRAQPQHF.

J is TRBJ2-1 and V is TRBV19; 8 nucleotides agree with TRBD2. The ends lost 8 bases at V and 4 bases at J; junction bases unmatched: 4. The length of the CDR3 is 13 residues. The germline CDR1 and CDR2 sequences are LNHDA and SQIVND (reference sequence). The CDR3 here is CASGSGGYNEQFF. The DNA of the CDR3 is TGTGCCAGTGGTTCGGGGGGGTACAATGAGCAGTTCTTC.

The chain links TRBV7-9 to TRBJ2-1; 7 bases fit TRBD2. This CDR3 is 14 amino acids long. V shed 6 bases and J 2 bases; nucleotides not matched to a gene: 4. Germline V gene sequence: CDR1 SEHNR, CDR2 FQNEAQ (reference sequence). The CDR3 loop reads CASRSSGTYNEQFF. The CDR3 coding sequence is TGTGCCAGCAGGTCGAGCGGGACCTACAATGAGCAGTTCTTC.

This clone was found once. The chain recombines TRBV7-7 with TRBJ2-1; 15 nucleotides line up with TRBD2. The CDR3 extends over 15 amino acids. The V segment lost 5 bases and the J segment 7 bases; nucleotides outside the gene matches: 3. Germline values: CDR1 SSHAT, CDR2 FNYEAQ (reference sequence). The CDR3 DNA is TGTGCCAGCAGCCAGGGACTAGCGGGAGGTAATGAGCAGTTCTTC. Translated, it gives CASSQGLAGGNEQFF. The full variable domain, in which reference TRBV7-7 and TRBJ2-1 provide the parts outside the CDR3, is GAGVSQSPRYKVTKRGQDVTLRCDPISSHATLYWYQQALGQGPEFLTYFNYEAQPDKSGLPSDRFSAERPEGSISTLTIQRTEQRDSAMYRCASSQGLAGGNEQFFGPGTRLTVL.

The chain carries TRBV13 and TRBJ2-4, with no clear D. This CDR3 has 18 amino acids. Trimming removed 5 bases from V and 0 bases from J, with 20 bases in between. From germline, CDR1 is PRHDT and CDR2 FYEKMQ (reference sequence). CDR3 sequence reads: CASSQKIGWKIAKNIQYF. As DNA, the CDR3 is TGTGCCAGCAGCCAAAAAATAGGCTGGAAGATAGCCAAAAACATTCAGTACTTC.

The CDR3 DNA reads as TGTGCCAGCAGCTTGCAAGCGGCTTCCGATGAGCAGTTCTTC. The encoded protein is CASSLQAASDEQFF. The chain is built from TRBV5-4 and TRBJ2-1; D is perhaps TRBD2 (5 bases). CDR1 is SGHNT, CDR2 YYREEE, per germline (reference sequence). Trimming cost V 1 base and J 8 bases, with 13 bases left between them. This CDR3 spans 14 amino acids. Full variable domain (remainder filled in from reference TRBV5-4 and TRBJ2-1): ETGVTQSPTHLIKTRGQQVTLRCSSQSGHNTVSWYQQALGQGPQFIFQYYREEENGRGNFPPRFSGLQFPNYSSELNVNALELDDSALYLCASSLQAASDEQFFGPGTRLTVL.

This chain links TRBV7-8 with TRBJ2-6; either TRBD1 or TRBD2 may supply D (5 bases each). Germline CDR1 reads SGHVS; CDR2 reads FQNEAQ. This CDR3 region has 18 residues. V gave up 5 bases and J gave up 2 bases, with 19 bases separating them. Written as DNA, the CDR3 is TGTGCCAGCAGCCGCAGACCCGACCAGGGACCTGGGGCCAACGTCCTGACTTTC. Encoded protein: CASSRRPDQGPGANVLTF.

The chain employs TRBV20-1 and TRBJ1-2; D is unresolved. The CDR3 covers 11 residues. Germline values: CDR1 DFQATT, CDR2 SNEGSKA (reference sequence). Trimming pared 8 bases from V and 5 bases from J, leaving 12 bases between. CDR3 DNA sequence: TGCAGTCCGGGTCCTTATTATGGCTACACCTTC. This sequence encodes CSPGPYYGYTF.

The V call is TRBV18, the J call TRBJ1-6; D call uncertain. Germline V gene lookup returns CDR1 KGHSH and CDR2 LQKENI. V gave up 6 bases and J gave up 7 bases, with 16 bases separating them. This CDR3 has 15 residues. The CDR3 region is CASSPVAALNSPLHF. The CDR3 bases are TGTGCCAGCTCCCCCGTGGCGGCCCTCAATTCACCCCTCCACTTT.

The rearrangement joins TRBV20-1 to TRBJ2-3; D uncertain. Trimming stripped 5 bases from V and 1 base from J, with 4 bases between. This CDR3 contains 11 residues. The germline gives CDR1 DFQATT, CDR2 SNEGSKA (reference sequence). The CDR3 is CSAAGTDTQYF. The CDR3 DNA reads as TGCAGTGCTGCGGGCACAGATACGCAGTATTTT.

About this clone: Different DNA sequences within this sample yield the same CDR3. This chain connects TRBV28 to TRBJ2-7; no firm D call. V shed 1 base and J shed 2 bases, with 6 bases lying between them. This CDR3 region has 13 residues. Germline loops: CDR1 MDHEN, CDR2 SYDVKM. As DNA, the CDR3 is TGTGCCAGCAGTTTATCACAAACCTACGAGCAGTACGTC. It specifies CASSLSQTYEQYV.

This rearrangement joins TRBV19 to TRBJ2-3; 9 positions match TRBD2. Germline assignment: CDR1 LNHDA and CDR2 SQIVND (reference sequence). The CDR3 has 14 amino acids. J gave up 0 bases and V 7 bases, and 2 bases lay outside the gene matches. CDR3 sequence reads: CASKLAGSTDTQYF. The CDR3 region has the DNA TGTGCCAGTAAGCTAGCGGGGAGCACAGATACGCAGTATTTT. Full variable domain (remainder filled in from reference TRBV19 and TRBJ2-3): DGGITQSPKYLFRKEGQNVTLSCEQNLNHDAMYWYRQDPGQGLRLIYYSQIVNDFQKGDIAEGYSVSREKKESFPLTVTSAQKNPTAFYLCASKLAGSTDTQYFGPGTRLTVL.

The chain joins TRBV19 to TRBJ1-1; TRBD1 agrees at 7 bases. This CDR3 has 15 amino acids. Germline CDR1 reads LNHDA; CDR2 reads SQIVND (reference sequence). After removal of 3 bases from V and 4 bases from J, the junction contained 8 bases not matched to a gene. CDR3 residues: CASSMGDREGTEAFF. Here the CDR3 DNA reads TGTGCCAGTAGTATGGGTGACAGGGAGGGCACTGAAGCTTTCTTT.

The V and J genes are TRBV7-2 and TRBJ2-2, with 8 bases matching TRBD1. The CDR3 has 16 residues. V lost 1 base and J lost 6; bases outside the gene matches: 7. The germline gives CDR1 SGHTA, CDR2 FQGNSA. CDR3: CASSLGGQGGSGELFF. The CDR3 DNA reads TGTGCCAGCAGCTTAGGTGGACAGGGAGGTTCCGGGGAGCTGTTTTTT.

There are a few counts of this clone. The V gene is TRBV5-6, the J gene TRBJ2-7; D might be TRBD1 or TRBD2, each matching 5 bases. V lost 7 bases to trimming and J lost 0 bases, with 14 bases between them. The CDR3 is 14 residues long. CDR1 and CDR2 (germline): SGHDT, YYEEEE. This chain's CDR3 is CASRQWGPSYEQYV. The DNA of the CDR3 is TGTGCCAGCCGTCAGTGGGGACCCTCCTACGAGCAGTACGTC.